A selection of T cell receptor beta chains follows, all from one sample in a study of glioma-infiltrating T cells. Using its own MiXCR run on the multiplex PCR reads, TCRdb lists one record per CDR3 protein. The sample yields roughly 120,000 distinct CDR3 sequences, less than 30% seen once. Source material: glioma tissue, nonneoplastic brain tissue, or PBMCs (not recorded which). These receptors were collected from a human donor with low-grade glioma or glioblastoma, undergoing nonglioma brain surgery, or in good health (not recorded which). The CDR3 runs from the conserved cysteine through the conserved F or W. D genes are given only for firm matches. Clone size appears in some rows only: once, few, many, or a class for an expanded clone.

DNA: TGCAGCGTTGACGGGGGCGGCCAAGAGACCCAGTACTTC
CDR3: CSVDGGGQETQYF
V: TRBV29-1
J: TRBJ2-5
D: NA
size: many

DNA: TGTGCCAGCAGCCCGACCGGGACTAGCTACAATGAGCAGTTCTTC
CDR3: CASSPTGTSYNEQFF
V: TRBV7-2
J: TRBJ2-1
D: TRBD2
size: many

DNA: TGTGCCAGCAGTGATCAGTATGTGCACCAGCATTTT
CDR3: CASSDQYVHQHF
V: TRBV2
J: TRBJ1-5
D: NA
size: many

DNA: TGCAGCGTTGAAAAGGGGGCTAATGAAAAACTGTTTTTT
CDR3: CSVEKGANEKLFF
V: TRBV29-1
J: TRBJ1-4
D: NA
size: few

DNA: TGTGCCAGCAGCGCTGGGACTAGGGATACGCAGTATTTT
CDR3: CASSAGTRDTQYF
V: TRBV7-2
J: TRBJ2-3
D: TRBD2
size: NA

DNA: TGTGCCAGCAGTTTAGGCGGACTAGCGGGAGTTGAGGAGTACGAGCAGTACTTC
CDR3: CASSLGGLAGVEEYEQYF
V: TRBV12-3/TRBV12-4
J: TRBJ2-7
D: TRBD2
size: many

DNA: TGTGCCAGCAGTTCGACAGGAAACTACGAGCAGTACTTC
CDR3: CASSSTGNYEQYF
V: TRBV6-2/TRBV6-3
J: TRBJ2-7
D: NA
size: many

DNA: TGTGCCAGTACCCTGTTTGGGGGTCCTGGGGCCAACGTCCTGACTTTC
CDR3: CASTLFGGPGANVLTF
V: TRBV19
J: TRBJ2-6
D: NA
size: few

DNA: TGTGCCAGCAGTTCAGGATCCTACAATGAGCAGTTCTTC
CDR3: CASSSGSYNEQFF
V: TRBV12-3/TRBV12-4
J: TRBJ2-1
D: NA
size: few

DNA: TGCAGTGCTAGAGAAGCGGGAGGGCCCCCCTATGAGCAGTTCTTC
CDR3: CSAREAGGPPYEQFF
V: TRBV20-1
J: TRBJ2-1
D: TRBD2
size: many

DNA: TGTGCCAGCAGTTTGGGGGTGGTGAACACAGATACGCAGTATTTT
CDR3: CASSLGVVNTDTQYF
V: TRBV28
J: TRBJ2-3
D: NA
size: many

DNA: TGTGCCAGCAGTTCGACACCGGGACAGGGGGACTACGAGCAGTACTTC
CDR3: CASSSTPGQGDYEQYF
V: TRBV12-3/TRBV12-4
J: TRBJ2-7
D: TRBD1
size: few

DNA: TGTGCCAGCAGTGAAGCACTGGACAGTCTGTATGGCTACACCTTC
CDR3: CASSEALDSLYGYTF
V: TRBV2
J: TRBJ1-2
D: NA
size: many

DNA: TGTGCCTGGGCCCGAGGGGTGGGCACTGAAGCTTTCTTT
CDR3: CAWARGVGTEAFF
V: TRBV30
J: TRBJ1-1
D: NA
size: NA

DNA: TGTGCCAGCGAACCGCCGGATGAGCAGTTCTTC
CDR3: CASEPPDEQFF
V: TRBV2
J: TRBJ2-1
D: NA
size: few

DNA: TGTGCCAGCAGCATCAATAGCGGCCAAGAGACCCAGTACTTC
CDR3: CASSINSGQETQYF
V: TRBV11-1
J: TRBJ2-5
D: NA
size: many

DNA: TGCAGCGTTGAGGAGGGGGGGTCCTACGAGCAGTACTTC
CDR3: CSVEEGGSYEQYF
V: TRBV29-1
J: TRBJ2-7
D: NA
size: few

DNA: TGTGCCAGCGGCCAGGGACTAGCGGCAGAGACCAAGTACTTC
CDR3: CASGQGLAAETKYF
V: TRBV7-9
J: TRBJ2-5
D: TRBD2
size: once

DNA: TGTGCCAGCAGCCAAGAGGGAGGATGGGCCCAGTACTTC
CDR3: CASSQEGGWAQYF
V: TRBV3-1
J: TRBJ2-5
D: NA
size: many